This T cell receptor beta chain was identified during a study of cytomegalovirus exposure and HLA in healthy donors. This clone turned up a few times. This CDR3 spans 16 amino acids. Both 60 Vbeta primers and 13 Jbeta primers went into the PCR. Profiling relied on immunoSEQ multiplex PCR, and the TCRdb table lists in-frame clones only, not all of them. The sample lists 90,000 to 110,000 clones, approximately 82% seen once, with roughly 8.2% in the top ten. The clonotype comes from a man aged 40-50 years in good health and CMV-seropositive. Source material: PBMCs. J is TRBJ1-2 and V is TRBV21-1. TRBV21-1 is a known pseudogene. CDR3 in amino acids: CASSKEYSHLNYGYTF. CDR3 DNA sequence: TGTGCCAGCAGCAAAGAGTATAGCCACCTTAACTATGGCTACACCTTC.